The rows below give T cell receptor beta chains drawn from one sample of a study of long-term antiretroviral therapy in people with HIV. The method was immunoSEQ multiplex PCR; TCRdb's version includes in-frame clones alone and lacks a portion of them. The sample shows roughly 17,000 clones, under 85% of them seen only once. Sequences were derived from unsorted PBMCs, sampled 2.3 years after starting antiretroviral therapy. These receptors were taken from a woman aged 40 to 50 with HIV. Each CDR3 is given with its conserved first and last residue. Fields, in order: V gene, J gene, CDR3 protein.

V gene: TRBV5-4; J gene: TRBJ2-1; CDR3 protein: CASSLASGILREQFF
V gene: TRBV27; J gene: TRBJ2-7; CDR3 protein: CASSVGQGRISYEQYF
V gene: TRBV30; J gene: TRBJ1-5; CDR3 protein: CAWSVPRNQPQHF
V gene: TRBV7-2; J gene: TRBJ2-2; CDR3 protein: CASSLRLAGGPETGELFF
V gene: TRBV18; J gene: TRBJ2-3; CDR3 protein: CASSPGTGGDTQYF
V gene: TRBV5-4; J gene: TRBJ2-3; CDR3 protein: CASSPGGRDRDTQYF
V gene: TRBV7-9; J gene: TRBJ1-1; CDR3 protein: CASSFQDTEAFF
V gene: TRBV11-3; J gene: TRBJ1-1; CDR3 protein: CASSFGTGGITEAFF
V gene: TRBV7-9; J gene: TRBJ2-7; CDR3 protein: CASSLEGFHEQYF
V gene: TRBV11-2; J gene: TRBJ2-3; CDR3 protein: CASSFGGERGTDTQYF
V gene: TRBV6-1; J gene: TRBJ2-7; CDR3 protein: CASSEQLGPYEQYF
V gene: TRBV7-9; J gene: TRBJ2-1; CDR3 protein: CASSRPTSGGGDEQFF
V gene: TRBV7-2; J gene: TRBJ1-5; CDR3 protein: CASSLYGQGTQPQHF
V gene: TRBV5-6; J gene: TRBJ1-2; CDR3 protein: CASSLARNGYTF
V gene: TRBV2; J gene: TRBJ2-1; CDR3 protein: CASTRLTAYNEQFF
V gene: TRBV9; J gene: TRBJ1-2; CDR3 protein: CASSVTTGGPYGYTF
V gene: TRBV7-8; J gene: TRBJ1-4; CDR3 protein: CASSPGTEKLFF
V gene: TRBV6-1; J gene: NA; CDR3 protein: CASSPTGAYEQYF
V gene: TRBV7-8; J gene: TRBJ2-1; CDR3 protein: CASSTLRDREYNEQFF
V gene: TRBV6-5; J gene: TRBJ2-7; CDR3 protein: CASSSGQLSYEQYF
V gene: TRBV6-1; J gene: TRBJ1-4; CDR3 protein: CASSERGQNEKLFF
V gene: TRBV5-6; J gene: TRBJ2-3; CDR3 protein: CASSWTRDRADTQYF
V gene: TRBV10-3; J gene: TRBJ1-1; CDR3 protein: CASQDRNTEAFF
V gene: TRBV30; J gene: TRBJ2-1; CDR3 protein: CAWSLSAGSYNEQFF
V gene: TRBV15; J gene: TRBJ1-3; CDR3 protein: CATSTDRNSGNTIYF
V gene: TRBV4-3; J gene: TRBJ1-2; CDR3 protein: CASSQYTGQVFYGYTF
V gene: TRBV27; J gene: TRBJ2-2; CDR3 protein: CASRNSNREGNTGELFF
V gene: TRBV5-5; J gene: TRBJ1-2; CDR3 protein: CASSPAGTEYNGYTF
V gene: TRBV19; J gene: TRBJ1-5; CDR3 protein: CATRDSLNQPQHF
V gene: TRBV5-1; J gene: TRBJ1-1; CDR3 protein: CASSLLGGAFTEAFF
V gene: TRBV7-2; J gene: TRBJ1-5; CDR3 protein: CASSDRLGQPQHF
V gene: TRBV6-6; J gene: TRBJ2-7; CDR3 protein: CASSYSVGGMSPEQYF
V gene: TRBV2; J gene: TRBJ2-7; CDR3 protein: CASSPPSGRSEQYF
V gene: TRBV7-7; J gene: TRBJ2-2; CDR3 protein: CASLGDDTGELFF
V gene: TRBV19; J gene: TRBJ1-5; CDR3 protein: CASSIDPEARQPQHF
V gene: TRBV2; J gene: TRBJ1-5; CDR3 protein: CASRDRLIQPQHF
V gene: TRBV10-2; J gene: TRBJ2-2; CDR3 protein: CASGRDRDTGELFF
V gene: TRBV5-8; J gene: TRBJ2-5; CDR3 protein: CASSFDRGLIQETQYF
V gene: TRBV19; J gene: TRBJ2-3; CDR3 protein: CASSMGPPADTQYF
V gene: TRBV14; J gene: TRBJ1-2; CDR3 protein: CASSQERNYGYTF
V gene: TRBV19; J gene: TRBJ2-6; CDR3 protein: CASSIANSGANVLTF
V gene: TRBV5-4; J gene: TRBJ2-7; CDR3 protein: CASSLQGAGRYEQYF
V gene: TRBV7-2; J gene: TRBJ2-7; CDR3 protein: CASSRDRGWNEQYF
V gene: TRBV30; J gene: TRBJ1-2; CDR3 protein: CAWTQAGNGYTF
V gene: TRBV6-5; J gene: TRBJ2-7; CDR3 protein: CASSYGWEGRHEQYF